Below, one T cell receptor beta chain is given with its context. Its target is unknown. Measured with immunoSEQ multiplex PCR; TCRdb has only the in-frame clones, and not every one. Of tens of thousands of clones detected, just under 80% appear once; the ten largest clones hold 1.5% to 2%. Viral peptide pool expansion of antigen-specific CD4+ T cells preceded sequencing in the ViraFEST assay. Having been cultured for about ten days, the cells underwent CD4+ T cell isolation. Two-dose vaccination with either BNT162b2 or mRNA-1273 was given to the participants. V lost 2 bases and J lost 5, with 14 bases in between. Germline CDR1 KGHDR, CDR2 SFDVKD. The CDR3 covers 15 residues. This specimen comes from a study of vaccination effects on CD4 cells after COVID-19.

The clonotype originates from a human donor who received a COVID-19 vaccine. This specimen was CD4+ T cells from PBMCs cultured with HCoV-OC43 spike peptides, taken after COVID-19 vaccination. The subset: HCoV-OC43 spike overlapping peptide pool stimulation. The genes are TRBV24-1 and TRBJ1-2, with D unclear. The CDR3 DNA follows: TGTGCCACCAGTGATTCCTACACAGCCTTTTATGGCTACACCTTC. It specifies CATSDSYTAFYGYTF.